This paragraph covers one T cell receptor (beta chain) sequence. Ten or more counts support this clonotype. No antigen is known for it. No clone much larger than this one lies a single base away; base qualities are absent. TCR cDNA was synthesized by 5'RACE template switching, through which a universal primer site and unique molecular identifiers were introduced. Priming of cDNA synthesis was performed from both the TCR alpha and TCR beta constant segments. Library amplification involved two PCR steps, and the second step added sample barcodes and sequencing adapters. Sequencing of libraries was performed on Illumina HiSeq 2500 (2x100 bp) or NovaSeq (2x150 bp). Regarding the original processing steps: Reads were demultiplexed and collapsed into UMI consensus sequences with MIGEC, and V(D)J alignment was performed with MiXCR. Vaccine-responding clonotypes were identified with edgeR using replicate PBMC samples, with FDR below 0.01 and a log2 fold change above 5 up to day 15 being required. Each bulk clonotype received a CD4 or CD8 identity based on whether the sequenced CD4 or CD8 repertoire contained that clonotype at higher abundance. In-frame beta chains were kept once TCRdb had trimmed the public reads at Q25 with fastp and called clones with MiXCR. CDR3 protein duplicates are merged, each entry listing the most common genes and DNA. The V and J calls come from TCRdb's annotation, not from the publication. This sample has some 500,000 distinct CDR3 sequences in its table, and about 14% of those were observed once. Of the sample, over 12% falls within the top ten clones.

The data were taken from a study of T cells after yellow fever vaccination (dated by TCRdb to about 2019). General notes on the study: Libraries from fractions with low cell numbers were prepared with the SMART-Seq v4 Ultra Low Input RNA kit. Two healthy male donors made up the cohort, one aged 18 to 30 years and the other aged 30 to 39 years. To follow T-cell clones before and after both primary and booster YFV17D yellow fever vaccination, bulk TCR alpha and beta repertoires underwent longitudinal sequencing. Blood was collected at multiple timepoints before and after primary and secondary immunization, and bulk PBMC replicates and cell subsets were isolated. Broader findings and caveats from the paper: Computational filtering was required because FACS-sorted repertoires could contain abundant contaminating clonotypes from the bulk population. A small fraction of clonotypes showed up in both the CD4 and CD8 compartments, probably as a result of convergent recombination. After the booster, most of the clones that had expanded following primary vaccination were detected again (just under 97% of CD4 and roughly 90% of CD8), which suggests that memory was broadly maintained. The secondary T-cell response was weaker than the primary response but faster, peaking on day 5 instead of day 15. Because only two donors were included in the study, the extent to which the findings can be generalized is limited.

The treatment or condition label, read with the paper, signifies: live attenuated yellow fever vaccine strain. At each blood-draw timepoint, two biological replicates of bulk PBMCs were obtained. A standard Ficoll-Paque protocol was used to isolate PBMCs from peripheral blood. TriZol was used to extract RNA from bulk PBMCs, from CD4 and CD8 fractions, and from dextramer-positive and dextramer-negative fractions. The germline V gene encodes CDR1 SGHTA and CDR2 FQGTGA. Cut back by 5 bases and 3 bases, the V and J ends lie 8 bases apart. Reading from cysteine to phenylalanine, the CDR3 counts 13 amino acids. Only the CDR3 DNA is retained, 39 bases long and in frame from the first base.

This clonotype originated in a man between 25 and 39 years old who received the YFV17D yellow fever vaccine. Sequencing used PBMCs, obtained on the day of the yellow fever booster vaccination. The V gene is TRBV7-3 and the J gene is TRBJ1-3; no confident D gene assignment can be made. CDR3 reads: CASSPGDGNTIYF. The bases read TGTGCCAGCAGCCCCGGGGATGGAAACACCATATATTTT.